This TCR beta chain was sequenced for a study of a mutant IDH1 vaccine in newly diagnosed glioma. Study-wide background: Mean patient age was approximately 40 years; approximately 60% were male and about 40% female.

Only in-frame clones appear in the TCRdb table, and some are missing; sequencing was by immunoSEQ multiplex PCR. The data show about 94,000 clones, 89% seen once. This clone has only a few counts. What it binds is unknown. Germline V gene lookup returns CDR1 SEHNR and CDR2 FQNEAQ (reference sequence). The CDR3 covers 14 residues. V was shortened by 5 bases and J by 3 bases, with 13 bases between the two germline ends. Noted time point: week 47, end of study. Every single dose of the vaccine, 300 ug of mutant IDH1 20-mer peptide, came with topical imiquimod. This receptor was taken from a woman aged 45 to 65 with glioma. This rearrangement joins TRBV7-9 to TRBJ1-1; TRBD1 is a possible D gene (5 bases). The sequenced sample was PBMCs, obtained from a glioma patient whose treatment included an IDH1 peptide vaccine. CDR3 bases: TGTGCCAGCAGCCCCGGGGCCGATGACACTGAAGCTTTCTTT. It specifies CASSPGADDTEAFF.